One T cell receptor (beta chain) is described in this entry. There is no known antigen for this receptor. Base qualities are not provided; no much larger clone lies one nucleotide away. The immunoSEQ hsTCRB v3.0 assay was used at survey level resolution to sequence the TRB variable region. The target sequencing depth for TRB was roughly 40,000-50,000 T-cell genomes per sample. Pooled TRB libraries were sequenced on an Illumina MiSeq with a v3 150-cycle kit. From the authors' description of their analysis: Repertoire analysis was performed in R inside a reproducible Nextflow workflow that covered QC, data transformation and analysis. Custom analyses were implemented in LymphoSeq2, an R package for AIRR-Seq data exploration. After excluding a handful of samples that yielded fewer than 5000 total TRB sequences, 150 to 200 HIV repertoires remained for analysis. Of the 188 retained HIV repertoires, approximately 60 were collected before and about 130 after ART initiation. Each repertoire was downsampled to 5000 TRB nucleotide sequences, and summary statistics were averaged across 100 downsampling iterations. Only TRB sequences with CDR3 regions of at least seven amino acids were retained for analysis. Diversity was assessed using a clonality score derived from Shannon entropy and using the Gini coefficient. Repertoire networks linked the top 5000 CDR3 amino acid sequences whenever two sequences differed by an edit distance of one. Antigen specificity groups and MHC restriction were predicted for TRB CDR3 amino acid sequences with GLIPH2. To flag known CMV, EBV, HIV or tissue antigen associations, CDR3 amino acid sequences were matched against VDJdb and McPAS-TCR. Pre-ART, post-ART and control groups were compared with Wilcoxon signed-rank tests and Holm-Bonferroni correction. This immuneACCESS table, as held by TCRdb, lists in-frame sequences with V and J called but not all clones. Of the missing ones, under half trace to an unresolved V gene in checked studies; the others have no known cause. The V and J calls and the clone size are those of that table, but D and trimming were determined from the DNA. In this sample the table shows about 24,000 clones, roughly 82% of which occur a single time. The ten top clones hold less than 2.5% of the sample.

This sample stems from a study of long-term antiretroviral therapy in people with HIV (dated by TCRdb to between 2021 and 2024). Background for the entire study: The earliest samples were collected roughly a decade before the 2015 WHO recommendation for immediate ART, at a time when ART was usually postponed until CD4 counts fell. Eleven of the 30 participants with HIV were female. No cross-contamination during QIAcube processing was shown when test extractions of a monoclonal T-cell line were performed alongside about 33 polyclonal samples. This retrospective serial study examined whether starting ART and sustained HIV suppression were associated with changes in the composition and diversity of the TRB repertoire in peripheral blood. The cohort contributed under 200 cryopreserved PBMC samples from fewer than 35 adults with confirmed HIV infection, collected serially over a mean of around 6 years (range 1-12). Study-wide findings and limitations: A significant increase in TRB diversity was found to be associated with ART initiation, although TRB diversity was observed to remain significantly below that of transplant donor controls even after long-term ART. Because pre-ART samples had limited cell numbers, profiling was done on unsorted PBMC rather than on sorted CD4+ and CD8+ T cells. Inferences about post-ART repertoire changes are limited because no data were available on ART adherence, viral resistance or therapy changes. Compared with controls, HIV repertoires had narrower CDR3 length ranges, and the network structure pointed to an antigen-experienced repertoire that shifted only slightly toward naive after ART. The samples span the years 2004 to 2017, and the ART regimens used at that time may not be as effective as current regimens. The repertoire was dominated across all time points by expanded TRB clones identified before ART initiation, although this dominance was seen to fluctuate and to decrease in many PLHIV after ART. Since PBMC availability was limited, sequencing covered only the TCR beta chain, with no alpha chain pairing.

Participants were included only if at least one PBMC sample before ART initiation and at least two post-ART samples were available. All participants with HIV were treated in the United States of America. Before DNA extraction, cryopreserved samples of roughly 0.85-10 million PBMC were thawed and washed. At the time of the earliest PBMC sample, participants with HIV were aged between about 23 and 54 years. Per participant, PBMC samples came from 1-4 timepoints prior to ART initiation and 2-8 timepoints following ART initiation, for a median of 7 samples. Serial HIV viral load, CD4+ T-cell count, ART history and demographic data were obtained for every participant. A Qiagen kit on a QIAcube was used to extract genomic DNA from unsorted PBMC, with samples processed in batches of 12. Based on the germline V gene, the CDR1 and CDR2 sequences are SQVTM and ANQGSEA. Trimming removed 3 bases from V and 8 bases from J, leaving 7 bases between the germline ends. The CDR3 measures 10 amino acids from cysteine to phenylalanine. Just CDR3 DNA is preserved here, 30 bases in frame from base 1.

The starting material was unsorted PBMCs, obtained 3 years after starting antiretroviral therapy. The V gene is TRBV29-1 and the J gene is TRBJ1-2; the D gene is unclear. The sequence derives from a man aged 45-65 years with HIV. The bases read TGCAGCGTTGAGGCGGGAGGCTACACCTTC. This sequence encodes CSVEAGGYTF.